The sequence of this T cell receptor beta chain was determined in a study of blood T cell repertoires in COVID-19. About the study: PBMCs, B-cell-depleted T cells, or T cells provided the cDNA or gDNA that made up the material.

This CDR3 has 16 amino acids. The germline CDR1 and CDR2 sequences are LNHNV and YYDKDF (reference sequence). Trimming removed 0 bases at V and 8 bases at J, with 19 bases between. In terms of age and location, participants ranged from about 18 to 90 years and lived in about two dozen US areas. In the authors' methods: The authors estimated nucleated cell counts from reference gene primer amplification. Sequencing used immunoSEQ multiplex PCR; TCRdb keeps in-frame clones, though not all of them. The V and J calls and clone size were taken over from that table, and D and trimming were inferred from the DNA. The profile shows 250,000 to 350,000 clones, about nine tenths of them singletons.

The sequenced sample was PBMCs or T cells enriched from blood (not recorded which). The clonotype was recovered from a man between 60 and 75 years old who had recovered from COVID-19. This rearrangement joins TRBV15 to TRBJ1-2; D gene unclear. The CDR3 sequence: CATSRDPRANTRGYTF. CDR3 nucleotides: TGTGCCACCAGCAGAGATCCCCGTGCAAATACGAGGGGCTACACCTTC.